This T cell receptor (beta chain) was retrieved from a study of cytomegalovirus exposure and HLA in healthy donors. The study, taken as a whole, reports: The study labeled 170 or so TCR beta chains cytomegalovirus-associated. Productive status was seen about 87% or about 30% of the time for most TCR beta V segments in an earlier analysis.

The V and J ends lost 2 bases and 6 bases, in that order; junction bases with no gene match: 10. Germline V lookup: CDR1 KGHSH, CDR2 LQKENI. This CDR3 is built from 18 residues. At sampling all donors were nominally healthy, likely with unrecorded immune exposures. Note on this clone: Its antigen is unknown.

The PCR was carried out with 60 Vbeta primers and 13 Jbeta primers. Sequencing was performed with immunoSEQ multiplex PCR; in TCRdb, only in-frame clones are kept and a portion is missing. Seen here are 85,000 to 120,000 clones, around 77% observed once, and the top ten hold 9.6%. The sequenced sample consisted of PBMCs. The chain recombines TRBV18 with TRBJ2-1, with 13 bases fitting TRBD2. The TCR was taken from a male donor in good health and CMV-seropositive. For the CDR3, the DNA is TGTGCCAGCTCACCAGCGCGGACTAGCGGGAGATCAGGCAATGAGCAGTTCTTC. Residues: CASSPARTSGRSGNEQFF.